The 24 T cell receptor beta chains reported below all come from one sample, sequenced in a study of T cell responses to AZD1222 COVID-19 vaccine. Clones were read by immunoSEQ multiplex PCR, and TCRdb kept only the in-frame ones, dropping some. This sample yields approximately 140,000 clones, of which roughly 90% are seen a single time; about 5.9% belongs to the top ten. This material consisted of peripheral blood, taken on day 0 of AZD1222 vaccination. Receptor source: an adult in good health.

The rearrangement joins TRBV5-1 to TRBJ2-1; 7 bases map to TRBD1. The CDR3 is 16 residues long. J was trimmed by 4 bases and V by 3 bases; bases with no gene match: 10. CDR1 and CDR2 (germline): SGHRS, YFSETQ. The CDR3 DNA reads TGCGCCAGCAGCTCTACAGGGGTGGGGTTTTACAATGAGCAGTTCTTC. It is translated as CASSSTGVGFYNEQFF.

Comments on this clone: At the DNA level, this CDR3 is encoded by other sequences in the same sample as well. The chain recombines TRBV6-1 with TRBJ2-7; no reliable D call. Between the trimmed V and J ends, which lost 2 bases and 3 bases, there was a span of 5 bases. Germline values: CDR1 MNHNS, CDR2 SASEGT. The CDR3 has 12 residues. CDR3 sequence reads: CASSESGYEQYF. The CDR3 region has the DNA TGTGCCAGCAGTGAATCGGGCTACGAGCAGTACTTC.

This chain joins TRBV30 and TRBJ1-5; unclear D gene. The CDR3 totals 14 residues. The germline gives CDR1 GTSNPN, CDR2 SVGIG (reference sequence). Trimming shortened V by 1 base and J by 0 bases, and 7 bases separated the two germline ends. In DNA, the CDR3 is TGTGCCTGGAGTGAAGCACTTAGCAATCAGCCCCAGCATTTT. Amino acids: CAWSEALSNQPQHF.

The CDR3 loop reads CASSLAGWNTEAFF. CDR3 DNA sequence: TGTGCCAGCAGCTTGGCCGGCTGGAACACTGAAGCTTTCTTT. The genes are TRBV5-8 and TRBJ1-1; D is unresolved. The CDR3 is 14 residues long. V lost 0 bases to trimming and J lost 1 base, with 7 bases between them. From germline, CDR1 is SGHTS and CDR2 YDEGEE.

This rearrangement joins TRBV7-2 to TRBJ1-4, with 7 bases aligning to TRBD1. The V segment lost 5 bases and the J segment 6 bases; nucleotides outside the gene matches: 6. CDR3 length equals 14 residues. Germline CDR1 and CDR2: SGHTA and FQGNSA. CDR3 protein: CASSSNRGDEKLFF. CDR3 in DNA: TGTGCCAGCAGCAGTAACAGGGGTGATGAAAAACTGTTTTTT.

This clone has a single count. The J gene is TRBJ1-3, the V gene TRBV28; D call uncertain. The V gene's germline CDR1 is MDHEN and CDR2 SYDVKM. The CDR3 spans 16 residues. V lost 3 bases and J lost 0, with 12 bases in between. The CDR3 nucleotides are TGTGCCAGCAGTTTCGGCGGAGGGTCCTCTGGAAACACCATATATTTT. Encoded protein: CASSFGGGSSGNTIYF.

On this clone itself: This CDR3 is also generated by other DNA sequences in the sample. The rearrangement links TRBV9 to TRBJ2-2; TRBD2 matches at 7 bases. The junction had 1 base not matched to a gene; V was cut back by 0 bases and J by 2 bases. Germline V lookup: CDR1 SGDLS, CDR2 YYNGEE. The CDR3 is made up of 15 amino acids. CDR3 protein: CASSVGTRNTGELFF. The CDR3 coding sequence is TGTGCCAGCAGCGTAGGGACTAGAAACACCGGGGAGCTGTTTTTT. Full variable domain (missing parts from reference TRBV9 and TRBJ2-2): DSGVTQTPKHLITATGQRVTLRCSPRSGDLSVYWYQQSLDQGLQFLIQYYNGEERAKGNILERFSAQQFPDLHSELNLSSLELGDSALYFCASSVGTRNTGELFFGEGSRLTVL.

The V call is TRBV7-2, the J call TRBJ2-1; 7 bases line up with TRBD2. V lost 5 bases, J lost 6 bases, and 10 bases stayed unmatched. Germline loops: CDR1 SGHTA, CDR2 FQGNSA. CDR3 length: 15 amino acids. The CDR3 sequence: CASSLSGPASNEQFF. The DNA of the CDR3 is TGTGCCAGCAGCCTTAGCGGGCCGGCCAGCAATGAGCAGTTCTTC.

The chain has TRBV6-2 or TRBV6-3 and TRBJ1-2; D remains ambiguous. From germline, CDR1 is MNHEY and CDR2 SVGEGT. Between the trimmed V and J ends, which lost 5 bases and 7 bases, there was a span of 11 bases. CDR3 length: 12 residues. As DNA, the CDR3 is TGTGCCAGCAGTGACCCCGCGGCTGGCTACACCTTC. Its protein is CASSDPAAGYTF.

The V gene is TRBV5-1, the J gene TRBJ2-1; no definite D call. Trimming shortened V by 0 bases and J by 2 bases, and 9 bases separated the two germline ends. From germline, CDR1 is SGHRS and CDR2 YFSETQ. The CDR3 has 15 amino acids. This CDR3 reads CASSLVSEPYNEQFF. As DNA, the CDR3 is TGCGCCAGCAGCTTGGTCTCAGAACCCTACAATGAGCAGTTCTTC.

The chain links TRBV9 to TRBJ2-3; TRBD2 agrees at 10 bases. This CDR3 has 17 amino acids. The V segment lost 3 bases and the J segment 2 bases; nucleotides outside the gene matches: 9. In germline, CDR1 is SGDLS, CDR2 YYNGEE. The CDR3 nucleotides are TGTGCCAGCAGCGCAGGCTCTAGCGGGAGACACACAGATACGCAGTATTTT. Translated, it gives CASSAGSSGRHTDTQYF.

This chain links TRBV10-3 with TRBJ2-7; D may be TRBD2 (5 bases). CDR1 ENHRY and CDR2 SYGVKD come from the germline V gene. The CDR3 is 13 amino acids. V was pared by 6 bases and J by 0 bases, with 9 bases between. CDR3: CAIRSGSSYEQYF. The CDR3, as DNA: TGTGCCATCAGAAGCGGCTCCTCCTACGAGCAGTACTTC.

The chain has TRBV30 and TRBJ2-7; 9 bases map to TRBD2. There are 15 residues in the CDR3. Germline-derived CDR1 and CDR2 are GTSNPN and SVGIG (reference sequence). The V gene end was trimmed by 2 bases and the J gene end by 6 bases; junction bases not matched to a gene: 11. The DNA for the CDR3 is TGTGCCTGGAGTCGCGGGAGGGTTGTTGGAGGCGAGCAGTACTTC. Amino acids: CAWSRGRVVGGEQYF.

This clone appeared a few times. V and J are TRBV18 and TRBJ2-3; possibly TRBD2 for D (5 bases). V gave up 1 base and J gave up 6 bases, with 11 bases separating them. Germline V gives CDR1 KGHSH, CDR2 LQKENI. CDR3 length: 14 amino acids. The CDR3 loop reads CASSPLEGQDTQYF. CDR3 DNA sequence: TGTGCCAGCTCACCACTCGAGGGTCAGGATACGCAGTATTTT. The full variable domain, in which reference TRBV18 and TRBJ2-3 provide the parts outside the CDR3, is NAGVMQNPRHLVRRRGQEARLRCSPMKGHSHVYWYRQLPEEGLKFMVYLQKENIIDESGMPKERFSAEFPKEGPSILRIQQVVRGDSAAYFCASSPLEGQDTQYFGPGTRLTVL.

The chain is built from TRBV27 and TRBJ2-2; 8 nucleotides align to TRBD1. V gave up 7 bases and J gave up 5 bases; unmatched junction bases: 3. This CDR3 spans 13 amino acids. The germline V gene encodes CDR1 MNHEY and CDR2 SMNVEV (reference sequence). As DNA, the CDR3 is TGTGCCAGCAAGGACAGGGTAACCGGGGAGCTGTTTTTT. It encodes CASKDRVTGELFF.

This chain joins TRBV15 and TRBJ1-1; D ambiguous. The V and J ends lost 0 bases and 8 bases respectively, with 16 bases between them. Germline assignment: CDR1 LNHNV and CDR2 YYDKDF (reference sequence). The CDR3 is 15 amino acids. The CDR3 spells CATSRDGSPAEEAFF. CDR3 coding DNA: TGTGCCACCAGCAGAGATGGGAGCCCTGCGGAAGAAGCTTTCTTT.

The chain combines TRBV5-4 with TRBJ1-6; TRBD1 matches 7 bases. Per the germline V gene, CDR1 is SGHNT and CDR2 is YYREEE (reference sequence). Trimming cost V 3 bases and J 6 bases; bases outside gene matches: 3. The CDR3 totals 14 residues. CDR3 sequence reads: CASSSPGGNSPLHF. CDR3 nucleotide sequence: TGTGCCAGCAGCTCGCCAGGGGGTAATTCACCCCTCCACTTT.

CDR3: CASRVIAGSKGNEQFF. The CDR3, as DNA: TGTGCCAGCAGGGTTATAGCGGGTTCCAAGGGGAATGAGCAGTTCTTC. The chain links TRBV28 to TRBJ2-1, with TRBD2 matching over 7 bases. The length of the CDR3 is 16 residues. Germline V gives CDR1 MDHEN, CDR2 SYDVKM. The ends lost 6 bases at V and 7 bases at J; junction bases unmatched: 15.

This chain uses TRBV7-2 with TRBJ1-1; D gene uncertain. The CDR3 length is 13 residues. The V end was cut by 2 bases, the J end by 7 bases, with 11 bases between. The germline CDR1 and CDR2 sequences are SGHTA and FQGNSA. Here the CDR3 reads CASSLWEAYEAFF. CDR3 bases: TGTGCCAGCAGCTTATGGGAGGCTTATGAAGCTTTCTTT.

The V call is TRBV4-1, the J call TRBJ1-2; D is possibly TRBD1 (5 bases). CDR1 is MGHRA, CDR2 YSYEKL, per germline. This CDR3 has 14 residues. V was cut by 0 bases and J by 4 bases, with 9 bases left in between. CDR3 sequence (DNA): TGCGCCAGCAGCCAAGAGGGGCAAGGCTATGGCTACACCTTC. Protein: CASSQEGQGYGYTF.

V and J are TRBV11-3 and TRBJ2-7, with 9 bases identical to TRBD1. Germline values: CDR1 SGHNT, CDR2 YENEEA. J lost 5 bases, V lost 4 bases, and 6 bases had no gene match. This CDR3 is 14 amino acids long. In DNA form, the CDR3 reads TGTGCCAGCAGCTCCCGGGACAGGGTCCACGAGCAGTACTTC. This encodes CASSSRDRVHEQYF.

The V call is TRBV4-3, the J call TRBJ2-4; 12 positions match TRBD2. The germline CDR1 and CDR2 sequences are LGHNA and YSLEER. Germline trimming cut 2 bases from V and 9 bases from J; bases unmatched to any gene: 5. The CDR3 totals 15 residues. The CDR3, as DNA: TGCGCCAGCAGCCAAACTAGCGGGAGGAGTGGCATTCAGTACTTC. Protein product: CASSQTSGRSGIQYF.

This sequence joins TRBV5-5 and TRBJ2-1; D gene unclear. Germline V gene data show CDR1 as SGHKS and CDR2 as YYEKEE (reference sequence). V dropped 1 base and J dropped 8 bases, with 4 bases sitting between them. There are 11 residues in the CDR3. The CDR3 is CASSLKDEQFF. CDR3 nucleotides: TGTGCCAGCAGCTTGAAGGATGAGCAGTTCTTC. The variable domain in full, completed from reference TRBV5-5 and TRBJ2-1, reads DAGVTQSPTHLIKTRGQQVTLRCSPISGHKSVSWYQQVLGQGPQFIFQYYEKEERGRGNFPDRFSARQFPNYSSELNVNALLLGDSALYLCASSLKDEQFFGPGTRLTVL.

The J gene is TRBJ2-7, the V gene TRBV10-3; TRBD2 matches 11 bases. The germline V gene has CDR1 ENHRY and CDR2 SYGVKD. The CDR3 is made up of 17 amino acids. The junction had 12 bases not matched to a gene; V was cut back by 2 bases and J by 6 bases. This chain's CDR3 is CAISERLAGGLGGEQYF. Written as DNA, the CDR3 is TGTGCCATCAGTGAGCGGCTAGCGGGAGGACTGGGAGGCGAGCAGTACTTC.